What follows are 27 T cell receptor beta chains derived from one specimen sequenced in a study of identifying expanded T cells in peripheral blood. Sequenced by immunoSEQ multiplex PCR; TCRdb stores in-frame clones only, minus some. This sample has roughly 96,000 clones, with roughly 90% found just once. Material for sequencing was blood. Receptors originate from a person aged 18-70 years in good health.

The genes are TRBV11-2 and TRBJ1-4; D is unresolved. The germline V gene has CDR1 SGHAT and CDR2 FQNNGV. This CDR3 spans 14 amino acids. V lost 1 base and J 8 bases, leaving 11 bases between the germline ends. CDR3: CASSLGTGHEKLFF. In DNA form, the CDR3 reads TGTGCCAGCAGCTTAGGGACGGGTCACGAAAAACTGTTTTTT.

V is TRBV28 and J is TRBJ1-5; tentatively, D is TRBD1 (5 bases). CDR1 and CDR2 (germline): MDHEN, SYDVKM. Trimming stripped 8 bases from V and 2 bases from J, with 13 bases between. The CDR3 has 14 amino acids. This CDR3 reads CASGDRRGNQPQHF. The CDR3 DNA is TGTGCCAGCGGTGACAGAAGGGGCAATCAGCCCCAGCATTTT. Full variable domain (rest looked up from reference TRBV28 and TRBJ1-5): DVKVTQSSRYLVKRTGEKVFLECVQDMDHENMFWYRQDPGLGLRLIYFSYDVKMKEKGDIPEGYSVSREKKERFSLILESASTNQTSMYLCASGDRRGNQPQHFGDGTRLSIL.

The chain is built from TRBV15 and TRBJ1-1, with D possibly being TRBD1 (6 bases). Trimming took off 3 bases at V and 7 bases at J, with 15 bases between the two ends. Germline CDR1 is LNHNV and CDR2 is YYDKDF (reference sequence). The CDR3 is 14 residues long. DNA of the CDR3: TGTGCCACCAGCAGCCGTCAGGGGAGGGATGAAGCTTTCTTT. It specifies CATSSRQGRDEAFF.

The rearrangement uses TRBV2 and TRBJ1-2; 11 nucleotides align to TRBD1. CDR3 size: 15 residues. The trim removed 2 bases at V and 4 bases at J, leaving 3 bases unmatched. Germline V gene lookup returns CDR1 SNHLY and CDR2 FYNNEI. The CDR3: CASSEWTGGGYGYTF. As DNA, the CDR3 is TGTGCCAGCAGTGAATGGACAGGGGGCGGCTATGGCTACACCTTC.

The rearrangement joins TRBV4-1 to TRBJ2-7; weak D call: TRBD1 (5 bases). Germline CDR1 MGHRA, CDR2 YSYEKL. Trimming cost V 0 bases and J 3 bases, with 15 bases left between them. The CDR3 is made up of 16 amino acids. The CDR3 DNA follows: TGCGCCAGCAGCCAAGATCGGACAAGGGCAAACTACGAGCAGTACTTC. As protein: CASSQDRTRANYEQYF.

This chain links TRBV25-1 with TRBJ2-5, with D possibly matching TRBD2 (6 bases). Germline V gene sequence: CDR1 MGHDK, CDR2 SYGVNS. Trimming removed 1 base from V and 1 base from J, with 7 bases in between. CDR3 size: 14 residues. The CDR3, as DNA: TGTGCCAGCAGTGAATTAGCGGTCCAAGAGACCCAGTACTTC. Translation: CASSELAVQETQYF.

The chain carries TRBV14 and TRBJ1-1; TRBD1 is a possible D gene (5 bases). V was pared by 4 bases and J by 1 base, with 13 bases between. CDR1 and CDR2 (germline): SGHDN, FVKESK. This CDR3 is 15 amino acids long. Here the CDR3 DNA reads TGTGCCAGCAGCCGCCAGACAGTGAGGAACACTGAAGCTTTCTTT. This translates into CASSRQTVRNTEAFF.

The chain links TRBV19 to TRBJ2-1, with TRBD1 identical over 7 bases. Germline V CDR1 and CDR2: LNHDA, SQIVND (reference sequence). The CDR3 is made up of 16 amino acids. The trim removed 5 bases at V and 7 bases at J, leaving 14 bases unmatched. In nucleotides, the CDR3 is TGTGCCAGTAGTCCGTACGAGGGGGCCTCTGGGAATGAGCAGTTCTTC. Amino acids: CASSPYEGASGNEQFF. The variable domain in full, with the rest retrieved from reference TRBV19 and TRBJ2-1, is DGGITQSPKYLFRKEGQNVTLSCEQNLNHDAMYWYRQDPGQGLRLIYYSQIVNDFQKGDIAEGYSVSREKKESFPLTVTSAQKNPTAFYLCASSPYEGASGNEQFFGPGTRLTVL.

This clone was picked up a small number of times. The chain recombines TRBV6-1 with TRBJ1-2; D call uncertain. This CDR3 has 12 amino acids. Trimming cost V 5 bases and J 2 bases, with 6 bases left between them. CDR1 and CDR2 (germline): MNHNS, SASEGT. CDR3 nucleotide sequence: TGTGCCAGCAGTCCACCGAACTATGGCTACACCTTC. Protein product: CASSPPNYGYTF.

This clone was detected a few times. The chain links TRBV4-3 to TRBJ2-1, with TRBD1 as a possible D gene (5 bases). This CDR3 has 13 residues. CDR1 LGHNA and CDR2 YSLEER come from the germline V gene. V lost 4 bases, J lost 9 bases, and 13 bases lay in between. Written as DNA, the CDR3 is TGCGCCAGCAGCCTCGAAATGCAGGGTGAGCAGTTCTTC. Translated, it gives CASSLEMQGEQFF.

This clone was seen a single time. The CDR3: CASSEAGTDYVDYTF. The CDR3 DNA follows: TGTGCCAGCAGTGAAGCCGGGACAGACTATGTGGACTACACCTTC. The chain combines TRBV6-1 with TRBJ1-2; 7 nucleotides align to TRBD1. Losses at the gene ends were 0 bases for V and 10 bases for J; bases not matched to a gene: 11. This CDR3 is built from 15 residues. The V gene's germline CDR1 is MNHNS and CDR2 SASEGT.

The chain couples TRBV19 to TRBJ2-6; D not resolved. Germline V gives CDR1 LNHDA, CDR2 SQIVND (reference sequence). The CDR3 runs to 13 residues. The V and J ends lost 7 bases and 0 bases respectively, with 4 bases between them. CDR3 sequence reads: CASKGSGANVLTF. The CDR3 DNA follows: TGTGCCAGTAAAGGCTCTGGGGCCAACGTCCTGACTTTC.

The table lists this clone with a count of one. The rearrangement links TRBV7-2 to TRBJ2-7; 7 bases align to TRBD1. The CDR3 has 14 amino acids. J gave up 4 bases and V 2 bases, and 5 bases lay outside the gene matches. Germline lookup yields CDR1 SGHTA and CDR2 FQGNSA. The CDR3 loop reads CASSLRTGFYEQYF. CDR3 nucleotide sequence: TGTGCCAGCAGCTTAAGGACAGGATTTTACGAGCAGTACTTC.

V gene TRBV6-1 combines with J gene TRBJ1-2, with D tentatively TRBD1 (5 bases). The germline gives CDR1 MNHNS, CDR2 SASEGT. The CDR3 is 14 amino acids. The V end lost 0 bases, the J end lost 0 bases, and 5 bases lay between the germline ends. The CDR3 protein is CASSEATANYGYTF. The CDR3 DNA sequence: TGTGCCAGCAGTGAAGCGACAGCTAACTATGGCTACACCTTC.

V gene TRBV30 combines with J gene TRBJ1-5; the D gene is possibly TRBD1 (6 bases). This CDR3 contains 16 residues. Germline CDR1 reads GTSNPN; CDR2 reads SVGIG (reference sequence). V was pared by 4 bases and J by 3 bases, with 19 bases between. The CDR3 here is CAWKLGGTGSNQPQHF. In DNA, the CDR3 is TGTGCCTGGAAGCTGGGGGGCACCGGGTCCAATCAGCCCCAGCATTTT.

The chain links TRBV7-2 to TRBJ2-1; D is possibly TRBD2 (7 bases). Per the germline V gene, CDR1 is SGHTA and CDR2 is FQGNSA. With 6 bases removed from V and 4 bases from J, the gap between germline ends came to 19 bases. This CDR3 region has 16 residues. CDR3 bases: TGTGCCAGCAGTCCTGCACCAGGGAGGGGGTACAATGAGCAGTTCTTC. This translates into CASSPAPGRGYNEQFF.

The V gene is TRBV7-3, the J gene TRBJ2-2; D is undetermined. The CDR3 is 11 amino acids. Germline V gene lookup returns CDR1 SGHTA and CDR2 FQGTGA. V was cut by 3 bases and J by 7 bases, with 3 bases left in between. This CDR3 reads CASSFGGELFF. For the CDR3, the DNA is TGTGCCAGCAGCTTCGGCGGGGAGCTGTTTTTT.

The chain joins TRBV18 to TRBJ1-1, with D perhaps matching TRBD1 (5 bases). V dropped 3 bases and J dropped 11 bases, with 13 bases sitting between them. CDR3 length: 12 residues. Germline loops: CDR1 KGHSH, CDR2 LQKENI. CDR3 sequence (DNA): TGTGCCAGCTCACCCCTACGGGGGAGGGCTTTCTTT. Protein sequence: CASSPLRGRAFF.

The V gene is TRBV5-6, the J gene TRBJ2-7, with TRBD2 matching over 9 bases. Germline assignment: CDR1 SGHDT and CDR2 YYEEEE. V gave up 1 base and J gave up 3 bases; unmatched junction bases: 2. This CDR3 has 14 residues. The CDR3 DNA reads as TGTGCCAGCAGCTTGCCAGCGGGGGGCTACGAGCAGTACTTC. This translates into CASSLPAGGYEQYF.

This clone was detected only once. The V and J genes are TRBV28 and TRBJ2-4; D is uncertain. Trimming shortened V by 6 bases and J by 6 bases, and 6 bases separated the two germline ends. Germline assignment: CDR1 MDHEN and CDR2 SYDVKM. The CDR3 sequence is 11 residues long. The CDR3 nucleotides read TGTGCCAGCAGGGATCCAAACATTCAGTACTTC. Protein: CASRDPNIQYF.

The genes are TRBV6-5 and TRBJ2-1; D remains unclear. The CDR3 covers 13 residues. V shed 8 bases and J shed 2 bases, with 10 bases lying between them. The germline CDR1 and CDR2 sequences are MNHEY and SVGAGI. CDR3 region: CASSQSPYNEQFF. The CDR3 DNA reads TGTGCCAGCTCCCAGAGCCCCTACAATGAGCAGTTCTTC.

This clone has just one count. This rearrangement joins TRBV7-9 to TRBJ2-7; 9 bases are a match to TRBD1. Trimming took 0 bases from V and 5 from J; bases not matched to a gene: 11. Germline CDR1 is SEHNR and CDR2 is FQNEAQ (reference sequence). This CDR3 contains 17 residues. The CDR3 sequence is CASSLALGDREGHEQYF. The CDR3 DNA is TGTGCCAGCAGCTTAGCCCTGGGGGACAGGGAAGGCCACGAGCAGTACTTC.

The chain carries TRBV21-1 and TRBJ2-4; TRBD1, the table's D call, was not compared with the DNA. TRBV21-1 represents a pseudogene. The CDR3 has 16 residues. The CDR3 is CANETGQGGAKNIQYF. CDR3 bases: TGTGCCAACGAAACGGGACAGGGGGGAGCCAAAAACATTCAGTACTTC.

The rearrangement uses TRBV6-6 and TRBJ2-7; D is unclear. Germline V CDR1 and CDR2: MNHNY, SVGAGI (reference sequence). Trimming left V 7 bases short and J 6 bases short, with 16 bases between. There are 13 residues in the CDR3. DNA for the CDR3: TGTGCCAGCACTTTAGACCTTTGGGGCGAGCAGTACTTC. As protein: CASTLDLWGEQYF.

This clone was counted between two and nine times. This rearrangement joins TRBV20-1 to TRBJ1-2; D is ambiguous. Germline V gives CDR1 DFQATT, CDR2 SNEGSKA (reference sequence). V lost 3 bases and J lost 4, with 6 bases in between. The CDR3 consists of 11 residues. Here the CDR3 reads CSASTPYGYTF. As DNA, the CDR3 is TGCAGTGCTAGTACGCCCTATGGCTACACCTTC.

The chain employs TRBV7-2 and TRBJ1-1; D ambiguous. The CDR3 sequence is 15 residues long. V was shortened by 5 bases and J by 6 bases, with 19 bases between the two germline ends. Looked up from germline, CDR1 is SGHTA and CDR2 is FQGNSA. The DNA of the CDR3 is TGTGCCAGCAGCAAATTTGTGCGGGGTGATGCTGAAGCTTTCTTT. Translated: CASSKFVRGDAEAFF.

This clone was found a few times. The chain uses TRBV6-1 and TRBJ1-1; 8 bases line up with TRBD1. Germline CDR1 MNHNS, CDR2 SASEGT. V lost 3 bases and J lost 3; bases outside the gene matches: 6. This CDR3 has 15 amino acids. The CDR3 bases are TGTGCCAGCAGTGACCAGGGGGCCTCGGACACTGAAGCTTTCTTT. This encodes CASSDQGASDTEAFF.